These T cell receptor beta chains were read from a single sample in a study of PD-L1 blockade in urothelial cancer. Here immunoSEQ multiplex PCR was the method, and the copy in TCRdb shows in-frame clones only, minus some. The data contain tens of thousands of clones, more than 70% of them seen just once; the ten biggest clones take up about 11%. Specimen: PBMCs, collected around atezolizumab (anti-PD-L1) treatment. The receptor source for this set is a man between 60 and 75 years old with urothelial cancer. Each CDR3 is given with its conserved first and last residue. The D gene is left open where the match is weak. Expanded clones get a size class; other rows say once, few or many, or leave the size out.

v_call	d_call	j_call	cdr3_length	clone_size	cdr3_nt	cdr3_aa
TRBV13	TRBD1	TRBJ2-7	14	NA	TGTGCCAGCAGCCGCGGCGCAGGGGGCTACGAGCAGTACTTC	CASSRGAGGYEQYF
TRBV18	NA	TRBJ1-2	12	NA	TGTGCCAGCTCACTAAAGGGGTATGGCTACACCTTC	CASSLKGYGYTF
TRBV2	NA	TRBJ2-6	17	few	TGTGCCAGCAGTGAAGTATTTGGCAGCTCTGGGGCCAACGTCCTGACTTTC	CASSEVFGSSGANVLTF
TRBV2	NA	TRBJ2-7	12	many	TGTGCCAGCCGGGGGGCAGCCTACGAGCAGTACTTC	CASRGAAYEQYF
TRBV28	NA	TRBJ2-7	15	once	TGTGCCAGCAGCCGCCGGGTGACTGGCGAATACGAGCAGTACTTC	CASSRRVTGEYEQYF
TRBV2	NA	TRBJ2-7	15	NA	TGTGCCAGCAGTGGCAGATCCTGGAGCTCCTACGAGCAGTACTTC	CASSGRSWSSYEQYF
TRBV18	NA	TRBJ1-1	16	NA	TGTGCCAGCTCACCGACAGAGTACTCCATGAACACTGAAGCTTTCTTT	CASSPTEYSMNTEAFF
TRBV10-3	NA	TRBJ2-1	13	NA	TGTGCCATCAGAGACAGTCTGGTAGATGAGCAGTTCTTC	CAIRDSLVDEQFF
TRBV29-1	NA	TRBJ2-2	14	NA	TGCAGCGTTCTGGGACTCAGAGCTACCGGGGAGCTGTTTTTT	CSVLGLRATGELFF
TRBV14	NA	TRBJ2-2	12	once	TGTGCCAGCAGTCCTAGCGCTAGCAAGCTGTTTTTT	CASSPSASKLFF
TRBV28	TRBD2	TRBJ2-3	14	NA	TGTGCCAGCCAGCGACCGGGAGGGTCAGATACGCAGTATTTT	CASQRPGGSDTQYF
TRBV4-1	NA	TRBJ2-7	15	NA	TGCGCCAGCAGCCTACGGGACATCGGCTCCTACGAGCAGTACTTC	CASSLRDIGSYEQYF
TRBV7-2	TRBD2	TRBJ2-1	17	NA	TGTGCCAGCAGCTTAGCGGTACTAGCGCGAGGACGGGATGAGCAGTTCTTC	CASSLAVLARGRDEQFF
TRBV4-3	TRBD2	TRBJ2-2	15	NA	TGCGCCAGCAGCCTCGGACTAGCGGACACCGGGGAGCTGTTTTTT	CASSLGLADTGELFF
TRBV2	NA	TRBJ1-2	15	NA	TGTGCCAGCAGTGAAGCTGCAAGGAGAGACTATGGCTACACCTTC	CASSEAARRDYGYTF
TRBV5-1	NA	TRBJ2-3	16	once	TGCGCCAGCAGCTCTCAATACAGGGTTGGCACAGATACGCAGTATTTT	CASSSQYRVGTDTQYF
TRBV10-3	TRBD1	TRBJ2-2	15	once	TGTGCCATCAGTCGTGGGACAGGGAACACCGGGGAGCTGTTTTTT	CAISRGTGNTGELFF
TRBV5-1	NA	TRBJ1-2	16	NA	TGCGCCAGCAGCTTGGCGCTGACAGTGGCTGCTAAGGGCTACACCTTC	CASSLALTVAAKGYTF
TRBV28	TRBD2	TRBJ2-1	17	NA	TGTGCCAGCGGAGAGACTAGCGGGGGAAAGGGTTACAATGAGCAGTTCTTC	CASGETSGGKGYNEQFF
TRBV10-2	NA	TRBJ1-1	18	NA	TGCGCCAGCAGTGAGCCCTACCGGAGGGTGGTATTCGGCACTGAAGCTTTCTTT	CASSEPYRRVVFGTEAFF
TRBV11-3	NA	TRBJ2-4	14	NA	TGTGCCAGCAGCTTAAGCGGACCGCCGACCATTCAGTACTTC	CASSLSGPPTIQYF
TRBV7-9	NA	TRBJ2-7	13	NA	TGTGCCAGCAGCCCCCCGAGCTCCTACGAGCAGTACTTC	CASSPPSSYEQYF
TRBV10-1	NA	TRBJ2-5	9	NA	TGCGCCAGCCGAGAGACCCAGTACTTC	CASRETQYF
TRBV2	TRBD1	TRBJ2-1	15	NA	TGTGCCAGCAGTTGGACAGGGGGCGCCTACAATGAGCAGTTCTTC	CASSWTGGAYNEQFF
TRBV6-5	TRBD2	TRBJ2-1	15	once	TGTGCCAGCACTCTCCGACGGGGGGGCCTGGATGAGCAGTTCTTC	CASTLRRGGLDEQFF
TRBV29-1	TRBD2	TRBJ2-1	15	NA	TGCAGCGTTGATCGATTAGCGGGGAACTACAATGAGCAGTTCTTC	CSVDRLAGNYNEQFF
TRBV5-1	NA	TRBJ1-4	13	NA	TGCGCCAGCAGCTTACAGGGCAATGAAAAACTGTTTTTT	CASSLQGNEKLFF
TRBV5-4	NA	TRBJ2-5	15	NA	TGTGCCAGCAGCGATACCTACCGGGAGACGGGGACCCAGTACTTC	CASSDTYRETGTQYF
TRBV25-1	NA	TRBJ1-5	15	NA	TGTGCCAGCAGTGAATCCGGGATTGGCAATCAGCCCCAGCATTTT	CASSESGIGNQPQHF
TRBV27	TRBD1	TRBJ1-1	15	NA	TGTGCCAGCAGTCCCGACAGGGTGCTGTCCACTGAAGCTTTCTTT	CASSPDRVLSTEAFF
TRBV7-9	TRBD1	TRBJ2-7	14	NA	TGTGCCAGCGGACGAGGACAGGTAGATTACGAGCAGTACTTC	CASGRGQVDYEQYF
TRBV19	TRBD1	TRBJ1-1	15	NA	TGTGCCAGTAGTATATCACAGGGGGTATGGACTGAAGCTTTCTTT	CASSISQGVWTEAFF
TRBV2	NA	TRBJ2-7	15	NA	TGTGCCAGCAGTGAGGGGCGGGGGCTGAACTACGAGCAGTACTTC	CASSEGRGLNYEQYF
TRBV7-2	NA	TRBJ1-1	17	NA	TGTGCCAGCAGCTCCCCTTTGGGGGGGAGGTTGAACACTGAAGCTTTCTTT	CASSSPLGGRLNTEAFF
TRBV28	NA	TRBJ2-7	14	NA	TGTGCCAGCAGTGCAACAACTAGCTCCTACGAGCAGTACTTC	CASSATTSSYEQYF
TRBV2	TRBD1	TRBJ1-2	13	once	TGTGCCAGCACTTCCGACAGGGGTTATGGCTACACCTTC	CASTSDRGYGYTF
TRBV6-5	NA	TRBJ1-4	15	NA	TGTGCCAGCAGTTACACCGGGCAGGGTAATGAAAAACTGTTTTTT	CASSYTGQGNEKLFF
TRBV6-5	NA	TRBJ2-2	12	few	TGTGCCAGCAGTTCCACTACCGGGGAGCTGTTTTTT	CASSSTTGELFF
TRBV20-1	NA	TRBJ2-7	11	NA	TGCAGTGCAGACAGGGGCGGGGGGCAGTACTTC	CSADRGGGQYF
TRBV5-8	TRBD1	TRBJ2-7	12	once	TGTGCCAGCAGCTTAGGGGGCGGCGAGCAGTACTTC	CASSLGGGEQYF
TRBV5-8	NA	TRBJ1-5	14	few	TGTGCCAGCAGCTTGGGGCCCCGGGATCAGCCCCAGCATTTT	CASSLGPRDQPQHF
TRBV6-5	NA	TRBJ1-1	14	NA	TGTGCCAGCACTCCCCCCGCCGGTCGGTCTGAAGCTTTCTTT	CASTPPAGRSEAFF
TRBV7-2	NA	TRBJ2-2	17	NA	TGTGCCAGCACCCTCCGGAGCGTGGGAGGTGGTACCGGGGAGCTGTTTTTT	CASTLRSVGGGTGELFF
TRBV7-3	NA	TRBJ2-3	13	NA	TGTGCCAGCAGCTTATTGGGAGGAGATACGCAGTATTTT	CASSLLGGDTQYF
TRBV5-6	TRBD1	TRBJ1-1	17	NA	TGTGCCAGCAGCTTGGGGGACAGGGTGGTTTTTGGCACTGAAGCTTTCTTT	CASSLGDRVVFGTEAFF
TRBV5-1	NA	TRBJ1-6	14	NA	TGCGCCAGCAGCTCCGGGAGTCTTAATTCACCCCTCCACTTT	CASSSGSLNSPLHF
TRBV27	NA	TRBJ2-7	13	NA	TGTGCCAGCAGTCCGGACAGGAGGGTCGCGCAGTACTTC	CASSPDRRVAQYF
TRBV6-5	NA	TRBJ2-3	14	NA	TGTGCCAGCAGTAATACTGCTAGCACAGATACGCAGTATTTT	CASSNTASTDTQYF
TRBV27	TRBD1	TRBJ2-1	13	few	TGTGCCAGCAGCTACCCCAGGGGGCATGAGCAGTTCTTC	CASSYPRGHEQFF
TRBV7-2	NA	TRBJ1-4	12	NA	TGTGCCAGCAGCCAGGTTAATGAAAAACTGTTTTTT	CASSQVNEKLFF
TRBV4-2	NA	TRBJ1-4	13	NA	TGTGCCAGCAGCCAAGGGCTCGCTGAAAAACTGTTTTTT	CASSQGLAEKLFF
TRBV28	NA	TRBJ2-2	15	NA	TGTGCCAGCAGGGCACGAGCGGCGAGCACCGGGGAGCTGTTTTTT	CASRARAASTGELFF
TRBV7-2	NA	TRBJ2-7	16	NA	TGTGCCAGCAGCGTGGACTACGCGTTGGCCTCCTACGAGCAGTACTTC	CASSVDYALASYEQYF
TRBV7-9	TRBD2	TRBJ2-7	14	NA	TGTGCCAGCAGCTTAACGGGACTATTCGGCGAGCAGTACTTC	CASSLTGLFGEQYF
TRBV20-1	TRBD2	TRBJ2-5	11	few	TGCAGTGGTGAGCGGGGGGAGACCCAGTACTTC	CSGERGETQYF
TRBV19	TRBD2	TRBJ2-5	15	NA	TGTGCCAGTAGTTACACGGGGGGGCGCTTGGAGACCCAGTACTTC	CASSYTGGRLETQYF
TRBV25-1	NA	TRBJ1-6	16	few	TGTGCCAGCAGTGAGAAAGAGAGCTCCTATAATTCACCCCTCCACTTT	CASSEKESSYNSPLHF